This T cell receptor (beta chain) is drawn from a study of blood T cell repertoires in COVID-19 (dated by TCRdb to between 2020 and 2021). Regarding the study in general: The collaborator samples originated in the United States, Italy and Spain and spanned the acute and convalescent phases of COVID-19. HLA class I and class II types, where available, came from metadata supplied by the sample provider rather than from assay-based typing. The repertoires were released in a freely available public database meant as a resource for research on the immune response to SARS-CoV-2. Sample metadata almost always included a de-identified subject ID, COVID-19 status, age in years and sex. Deeply sampled blood TCRbeta repertoires from subjects exposed to, actively infected with, or recovered from COVID-19 were included in the dataset. The prospective study material was composed of cDNA or gDNA derived from T cells, B-cell-depleted T cells, or PBMCs. The samples were drawn from two sources: the first 160 participants of the ongoing ImmuneRACE study, and fewer than 1,500 subjects contributed by 6 global collaborators.

Concerning this clone itself: The antigen it binds to is not known. Nothing much larger sits one base from this clone, and base qualities are not available.

Overall study results and their limits: How much clinical and demographic metadata was included differed by source and by participant, and the metadata was provided uncurated.

TCRbeta CDR3 regions were amplified from genomic DNA by means of the immunoSEQ Assay, a bias-controlled multiplex PCR. As for the original processing: The number of nucleated cells in each sample was estimated from the amplification of reference gene primers within the assay. To quantify the absolute abundance of each unique TCRbeta CDR3 rearrangement, sequence reads were collapsed and filtered. For each sample, productive Simpson clonality was calculated as the square root of Simpson's diversity index over productive rearrangements. In TCRdb, the immuneACCESS table is reduced to in-frame sequences with V and J assigned. These tables do not hold every clone; where another copy was compared, an unresolved V gene accounts for under half, and the others remain unexplained. The DNA gave D and trimming, while V, J and clone size come from that table. The sample table shows 220,000 or so clones, and 85% to 90% are seen once. The ten largest clones add up to less than 15% of the sample.

Participants in the prospective study were aged about 18 to 95 years, lived in some 24 United States geographic areas, and enrolled through a virtual design. In the prospective study, participants were assigned to cohorts based on the clinical history participants reported in a screening survey and a study questionnaire. Exposed participants were defined as having been in contact with someone with a PCR-confirmed or clinician-diagnosed COVID-19 case within 2 weeks of study entry. Mobile phlebotomists in the prospective study collected whole blood, serum and a nasopharyngeal or oropharyngeal swab from every participant. Over a 2-month period, participants in the prospective study had the option of providing additional blood draws and questionnaires. Blood samples from the prospective study were shipped frozen or at room temperature prior to DNA extraction. The TCR sequence derives from a man aged 25 to 40 who had been exposed to COVID-19. Sequencing was done on a sample of PBMCs or T cells enriched from blood (not recorded which).

CDR3 loop: CASSPWDFSYEQYF. The nucleotide sequence reads as follows: TGTGCCAGCAGCCCCTGGGACTTTTCCTACGAGCAGTACTTC. The rearranged chain carries TRBV7-9 and TRBJ2-7; the D segment could be TRBD2, given 6 matching bases. For CDR1 and CDR2, the germline V gene (reference sequence) lists SEHNR and FQNEAQ. A distance of 12 bases separates the germline ends of V and J, which lose 5 bases and 1 base respectively. The CDR3 starts with the cysteine, ends with the phenylalanine, and has 14 residues. Only the CDR3 region is kept as DNA, spanning 42 bases read in frame from base 1.